This TCR beta chain comes out of a study of blood T cells in healthy people across ages. The CDR3 is made up of 17 amino acids. The germline gives CDR1 SGHTA, CDR2 FQGTGA. V shed 3 bases and J 3 bases; nucleotides not matched to a gene: 10. The second PCR ran roughly 7 to 11 cycles with a sample-barcoded 5' primer and J-beta primers. Every cDNA molecule bore a tag from a template-switch adaptor containing 12 random nucleotides. Any given sample supplied a minimum of 2.5 million CDR3-containing paired-end reads. TCRdb fed the 5' RACE reads into MiXCR, producing one record per CDR3 protein. The top ten hold around a fifth of the sample, which has fewer than 900,000 distinct CDR3 sequences, roughly two fifths seen once. All donors came from Russia, were Caucasian and healthy, and spanned ages roughly 6 to 95.

The sequence came from a woman aged 55-75 years in good health. Sequenced: blood. This sequence joins TRBV7-3 and TRBJ2-3; 9 nucleotides align to TRBD2. The CDR3 reads CASSFAPLAGGTDTQYF. The CDR3 bases are TGTGCCAGCAGCTTTGCCCCACTGGCGGGAGGGACAGATACGCAGTATTTT. The whole variable domain, filled in from reference TRBV7-3 and TRBJ2-3, reads GAGVSQTPSNKVTEKGKYVELRCDPISGHTALYWYRQSLGQGPEFLIYFQGTGAADDSGLPNDRFFAVRPEGSVSTLKIQRTERGDSAVYLCASSFAPLAGGTDTQYFGPGTRLTVL.